The clone carrying this T cell receptor (beta chain) was detected only a few times. Its antigen is still unknown. This CDR3 spans 16 amino acids. V lost 0 bases to trimming and J lost 3 bases; unmatched junction nucleotides: 4. Germline V gives CDR1 MNHEY, CDR2 SVGAGI. The data stem from a study of T-cell memory formation after mild COVID-19. For the study at large: TCR clusters showed largely donor specificity.

Findings of the study overall: Later expanders leaned CD4+, whereas clones that contracted between day 15 and 85 were balanced CD4/CD8.

TCR alpha and TCR beta cDNA libraries with sample barcodes and UMIs came from 5'RACE using constant-segment primers. TCRdb re-called the 5' RACE reads through MiXCR, storing one row per CDR3 protein. The repertoire includes about 250,000 distinct CDR3 sequences, 15% to 20% of them detected once, and around 23% sits in the top ten. The sequence came from a man between 18 and 29 years old who had mild COVID-19 (a few samples of this study predate the infection). Cell type and time point are not known. The chain couples TRBV6-5 to TRBJ2-2; 7 nucleotides match TRBD1. Material for sequencing was PBMCs or a T cell subset sorted from them (not recorded which). In nucleotides, the CDR3 is TGTGCCAGCAGTTACTCGAGGGACAGCTACACCGGGGAGCTGTTTTTT. Its translation: CASSYSRDSYTGELFF.